This TCR beta chain was observed in a study of blood T cell repertoires in COVID-19 (dated by TCRdb to 2018 to 2021). Notes on the research overall: The collaborator samples originated in the United States, Italy and Spain and spanned the acute and convalescent phases of COVID-19. A de-identified subject ID, COVID-19 status, age in years and sex were almost always included in the sample metadata. Where available, HLA class I and class II types were obtained from metadata supplied by the sample provider rather than from assay-based typing. The material from the prospective study consisted of cDNA or gDNA derived from T cells, B-cell-depleted T cells, or PBMCs. The repertoires were released in a freely available public database intended as a resource for research on the immune response to SARS-CoV-2. The samples were drawn from two sources: the first 160 participants of the ongoing ImmuneRACE study, and over 950 subjects contributed by 6 global collaborators. The dataset comprised deeply sampled blood TCRbeta repertoires from subjects exposed to, actively infected with, or recovered from COVID-19. Overall results and qualifications from the work: The quantity of clinical and demographic metadata differed by source and by participant and was supplied without curation.

The CDR3 starts with the cysteine, ends with the phenylalanine, and has 15 residues. This entry keeps only the CDR3 DNA: 45 bases, framed from base 1. V is cut by 9 bases and J by 3 bases, and the space between the germline ends is 15 bases. CDR1 and CDR2 (LNHDA, SQIVND) derive from the germline V gene (reference sequence). In Seattle, one collaborating source enrolled patients while the infection was active and tracked those patients longitudinally over the course of disease. Each collaborating institution followed its own protocols to collect whole blood in K2EDTA tubes. Collaborator samples were shipped for TCRbeta analysis as frozen whole blood, isolated PBMCs, or DNA extracted from either sample type. TCRbeta CDR3 regions were amplified from genomic DNA by means of the immunoSEQ Assay, a bias-controlled multiplex PCR. For the original study's pipeline: Nucleated cell counts per sample were estimated from amplification of reference gene primers within the assay. To quantify the absolute abundance of each unique TCRbeta CDR3 rearrangement, sequence reads were collapsed and filtered. For each sample, productive Simpson clonality was calculated as the square root of Simpson's diversity index across productive rearrangements. This is the immuneACCESS table as TCRdb keeps it, with only in-frame sequences that have V and J called. A part of the clones is gone; compared with another copy, unresolved V genes explain less than half, and the rest is unexplained. Clone size and the V and J calls come from that table; the DNA yielded D and trimming. Within this sample are over 60,000 clones, with 76% of them counted one time only. Under 15% of the sample is in the top ten clones.

As to this clone: The antigen it binds to is not known. No clone much larger than this one lies a single base away; base qualities are absent.

This TCR came from a man in his 60s with COVID-19, enrolled during active disease. The chain was built from TRBV19 and TRBJ2-6; tentative D gene TRBD1, with 6 bases matching. Sequencing used peripheral blood. CDR3 sequence: CASGQIQIGANVLTF. The bases read TGTGCCAGCGGACAGATACAAATTGGGGCCAACGTCCTGACTTTC. Where the CDR3 stops, the reference TRBV19 and TRBJ2-6 genes take over; the full variable domain is DGGITQSPKYLFRKEGQNVTLSCEQNLNHDAMYWYRQDPGQGLRLIYYSQIVNDFQKGDIAEGYSVSREKKESFPLTVTSAQKNPTAFYLCASGQIQIGANVLTFGAGSRLTVL.